Reported below is one T cell receptor (beta chain). Germline values: CDR1 MNHNS, CDR2 SASEGT. This CDR3 has 13 amino acids. Trimming took off 10 bases at V and 5 bases at J, with 18 bases between the two ends. These data belong to a study of cytomegalovirus exposure and HLA in healthy donors. Overall study: The same platform as the approximately 670 first-cohort repertoires was used for the 120 validation repertoires, a later analysis reported.

The data were produced by immunoSEQ multiplex PCR, yet TCRdb's version contains in-frame clones alone and is incomplete. The table has more than 95,000 clones, 85% to 90% seen once; the top ten hold approximately 2.1%. V is TRBV6-1 and J is TRBJ2-7; no definite D call. The TCR originated in a woman aged 18-29 years in good health and CMV-seronegative. The material sequenced was PBMCs. The CDR3 loop reads CATQLIPYDEQYF. CDR3 sequence (DNA): TGTGCCACTCAACTGATACCCTACGACGAGCAGTACTTC.